This TCR beta chain was sequenced for a study of human T cells and chemical hapten exposure. Study summary: Slight differences in pooled library volume were the main source of varying TCR yields across samples.

The time point was: patch test 1, 2 weeks after DPC sensitization. Treatment of the sample: therapeutic diphenylcyclopropenone sensitization with weekly scalp DPC. Staff drew blood before applying each patch test. This CDR3 has 14 residues. With 4 bases removed from V and 12 bases from J, the gap between germline ends came to 19 bases. There are many counts of this clonotype. Each CDR3 protein gets one entry after TCRdb re-called the RACE reads with MiXCR. Among over 65,000 distinct CDR3 sequences listed, 9.5% to 12% were seen once. The sequencing here drew on whole blood, taken in connection with sensitization to the hapten diphenylcyclopropenone (DPC). The chain carries TRBV5-3 and TRBJ1-4; weak D call: TRBD1 (5 bases). TRBV5-3 counts as an open reading frame of uncertain function. This receptor was taken from a woman between 50 and 59 years old with alopecia areata. Some clones in this sample may be carry-over from other donors' samples. The CDR3 here is CARSRGGPMKELFF. CDR3 in DNA: TGTGCCAGAAGCCGTGGGGGACCAATGAAGGAACTGTTTTTT.